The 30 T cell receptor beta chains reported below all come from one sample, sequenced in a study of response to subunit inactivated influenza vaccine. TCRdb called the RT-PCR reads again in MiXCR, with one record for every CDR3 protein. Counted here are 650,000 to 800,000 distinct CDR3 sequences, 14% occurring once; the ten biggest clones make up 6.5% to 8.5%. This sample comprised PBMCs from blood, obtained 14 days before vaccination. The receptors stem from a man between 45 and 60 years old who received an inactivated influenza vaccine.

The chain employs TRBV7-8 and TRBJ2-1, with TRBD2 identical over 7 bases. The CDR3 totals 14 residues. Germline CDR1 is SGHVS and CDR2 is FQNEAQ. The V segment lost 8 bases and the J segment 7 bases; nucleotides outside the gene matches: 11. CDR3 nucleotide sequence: TGTGCCAGCGGAAGGACTAGAAGTGGTAATGAGCAGTTCTTC. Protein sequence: CASGRTRSGNEQFF.

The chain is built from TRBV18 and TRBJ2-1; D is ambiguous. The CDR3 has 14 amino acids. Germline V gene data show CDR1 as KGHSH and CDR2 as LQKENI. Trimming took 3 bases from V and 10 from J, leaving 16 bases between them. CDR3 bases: TGTGCCAGCTCACCCCTCACCGGTATCAGAGAGCAGTTCTTC. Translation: CASSPLTGIREQFF.

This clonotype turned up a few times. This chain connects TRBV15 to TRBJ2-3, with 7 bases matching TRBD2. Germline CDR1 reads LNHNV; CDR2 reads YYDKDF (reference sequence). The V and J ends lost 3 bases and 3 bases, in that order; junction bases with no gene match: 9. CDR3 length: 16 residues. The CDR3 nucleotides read TGTGCCACCAGCAGCCCCTTGCGGGGGAGGACAGATACGCAGTATTTT. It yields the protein CATSSPLRGRTDTQYF.

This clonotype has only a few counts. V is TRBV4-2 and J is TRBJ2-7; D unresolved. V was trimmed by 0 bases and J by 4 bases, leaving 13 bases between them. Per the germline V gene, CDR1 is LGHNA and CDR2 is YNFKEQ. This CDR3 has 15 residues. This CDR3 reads CASSQDPLRRYEQYF. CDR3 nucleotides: TGTGCCAGCAGCCAAGATCCACTCCGGCGGTACGAGCAGTACTTC.

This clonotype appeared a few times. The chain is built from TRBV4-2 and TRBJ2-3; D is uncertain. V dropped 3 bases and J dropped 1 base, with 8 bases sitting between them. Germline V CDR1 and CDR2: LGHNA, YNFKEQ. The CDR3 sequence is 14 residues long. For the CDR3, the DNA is TGTGCCAGCAGCCAGGATGGGCGCACAGATACGCAGTATTTT. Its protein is CASSQDGRTDTQYF.

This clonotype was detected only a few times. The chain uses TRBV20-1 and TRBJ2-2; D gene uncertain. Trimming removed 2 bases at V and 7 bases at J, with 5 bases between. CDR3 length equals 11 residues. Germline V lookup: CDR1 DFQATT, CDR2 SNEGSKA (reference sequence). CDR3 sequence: CSARSNGELFF. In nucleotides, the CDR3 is TGCAGTGCTAGATCTAACGGGGAGCTGTTTTTT.

The chain's CDR3 is CASSQGAGELFF. For the CDR3, the DNA is TGTGCCAGCAGCCAAGGAGCTGGGGAGCTGTTTTTT. V is TRBV3-1 and J is TRBJ2-2; no definite D call. V was clipped by 1 base and J by 8 bases, with 5 bases between them. CDR1 LGHDT and CDR2 YNNKEL come from the germline V gene (reference sequence). The CDR3 spans 12 residues.

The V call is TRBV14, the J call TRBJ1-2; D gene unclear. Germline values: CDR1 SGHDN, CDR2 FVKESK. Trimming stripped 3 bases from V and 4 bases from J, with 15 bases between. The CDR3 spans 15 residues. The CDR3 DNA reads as TGTGCCAGCAGCCAGGTTAACGGTTATAGCTATGGCTACACCTTC. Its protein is CASSQVNGYSYGYTF. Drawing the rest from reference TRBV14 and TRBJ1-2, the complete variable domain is EAGVTQFPSHSVIEKGQTVTLRCDPISGHDNLYWYRRVMGKEIKFLLHFVKESKQDESGMPNNRFLAERTGGTYSTLKVQPAELEDSGVYFCASSQVNGYSYGYTFGSGTRLTVV.

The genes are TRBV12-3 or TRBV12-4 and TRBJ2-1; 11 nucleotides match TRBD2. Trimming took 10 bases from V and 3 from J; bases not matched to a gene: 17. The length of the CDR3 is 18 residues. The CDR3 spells CAICSPLKTSGSYNEQFF. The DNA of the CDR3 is TGTGCCATCTGTTCCCCCTTAAAAACTAGCGGGAGCTACAATGAGCAGTTCTTC.

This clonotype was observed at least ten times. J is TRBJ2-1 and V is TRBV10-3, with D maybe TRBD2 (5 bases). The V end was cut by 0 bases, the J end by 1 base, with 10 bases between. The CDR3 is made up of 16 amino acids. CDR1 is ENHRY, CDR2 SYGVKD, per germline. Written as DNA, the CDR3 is TGTGCCATCAGTGAGTCGAGGGCCCAATCCTACAATGAGCAGTTCTTC. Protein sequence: CAISESRAQSYNEQFF.

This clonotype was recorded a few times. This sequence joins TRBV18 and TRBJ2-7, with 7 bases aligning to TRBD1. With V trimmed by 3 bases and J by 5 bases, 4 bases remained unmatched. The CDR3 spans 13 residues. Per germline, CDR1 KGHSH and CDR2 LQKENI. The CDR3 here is CASSPLQGNEQYF. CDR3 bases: TGTGCCAGCTCACCCCTACAGGGGAACGAGCAGTACTTC. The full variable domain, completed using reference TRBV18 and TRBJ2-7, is NAGVMQNPRHLVRRRGQEARLRCSPMKGHSHVYWYRQLPEEGLKFMVYLQKENIIDESGMPKERFSAEFPKEGPSILRIQQVVRGDSAAYFCASSPLQGNEQYFGPGTRLTVT.

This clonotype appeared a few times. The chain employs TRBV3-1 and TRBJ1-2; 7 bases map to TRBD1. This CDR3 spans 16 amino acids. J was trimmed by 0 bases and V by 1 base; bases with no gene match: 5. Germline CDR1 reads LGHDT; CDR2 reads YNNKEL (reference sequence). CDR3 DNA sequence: TGTGCCAGCAGCCAAGTATGGGACAGAGCTAACTATGGCTACACCTTC. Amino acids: CASSQVWDRANYGYTF.

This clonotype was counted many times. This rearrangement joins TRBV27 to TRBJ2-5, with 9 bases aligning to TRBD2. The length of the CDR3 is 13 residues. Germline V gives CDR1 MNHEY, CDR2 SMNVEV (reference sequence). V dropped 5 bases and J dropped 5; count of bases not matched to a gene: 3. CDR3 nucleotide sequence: TGTGCCAGCAGTCGGACTAGCGCGGAGACCCAGTACTTC. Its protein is CASSRTSAETQYF.

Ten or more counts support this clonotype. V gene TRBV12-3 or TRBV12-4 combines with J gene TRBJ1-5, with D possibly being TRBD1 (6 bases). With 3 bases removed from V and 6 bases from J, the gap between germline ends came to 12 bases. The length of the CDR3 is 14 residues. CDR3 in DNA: TGTGCCAGCAGTTTTCGGTCAGGGGCTCAGCCCCAGCATTTT. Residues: CASSFRSGAQPQHF.

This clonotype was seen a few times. The DNA of the CDR3 is TGTGCCAGCAGCCTCCCAGGACAGGGGGCTAGTTCTGGGGCCAACGTCCTGACTTTC. Translation: CASSLPGQGASSGANVLTF. This chain connects TRBV11-1 to TRBJ2-6; 11 bases are shared with TRBD1. The germline gives CDR1 SGHAT, CDR2 FQDESV (reference sequence). The CDR3 contains 19 residues. V gave up 5 bases and J gave up 1 base; unmatched junction bases: 10.

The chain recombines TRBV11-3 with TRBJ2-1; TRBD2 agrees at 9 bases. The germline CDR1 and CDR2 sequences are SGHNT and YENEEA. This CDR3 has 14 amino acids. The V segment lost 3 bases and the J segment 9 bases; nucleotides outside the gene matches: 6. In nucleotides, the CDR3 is TGTGCCAGCAGCTTGGGCGGGGGGGCGATTGAGCAGTTCTTC. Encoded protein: CASSLGGGAIEQFF.

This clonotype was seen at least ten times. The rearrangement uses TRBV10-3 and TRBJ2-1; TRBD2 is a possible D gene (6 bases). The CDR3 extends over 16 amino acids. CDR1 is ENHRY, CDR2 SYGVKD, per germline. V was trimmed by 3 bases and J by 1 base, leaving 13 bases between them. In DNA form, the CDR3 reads TGTGCCATCAGTGAAGGGGACTCGCCTTCCTACAATGAGCAGTTCTTC. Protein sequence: CAISEGDSPSYNEQFF.

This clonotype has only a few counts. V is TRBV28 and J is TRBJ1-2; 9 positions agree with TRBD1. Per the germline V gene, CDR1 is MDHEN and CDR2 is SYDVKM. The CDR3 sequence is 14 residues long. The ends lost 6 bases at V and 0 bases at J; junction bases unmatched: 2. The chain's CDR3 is CASRGTGPNYGYTF. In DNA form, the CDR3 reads TGTGCCAGCAGGGGGACAGGGCCTAACTATGGCTACACCTTC.

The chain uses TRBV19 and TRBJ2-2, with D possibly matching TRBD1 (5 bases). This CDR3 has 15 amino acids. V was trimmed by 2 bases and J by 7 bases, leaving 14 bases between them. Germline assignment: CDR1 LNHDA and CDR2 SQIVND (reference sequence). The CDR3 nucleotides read TGTGCCAGTAGTATAAGCAGGGTCGGCAGCGGGGAGCTGTTTTTT. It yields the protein CASSISRVGSGELFF.

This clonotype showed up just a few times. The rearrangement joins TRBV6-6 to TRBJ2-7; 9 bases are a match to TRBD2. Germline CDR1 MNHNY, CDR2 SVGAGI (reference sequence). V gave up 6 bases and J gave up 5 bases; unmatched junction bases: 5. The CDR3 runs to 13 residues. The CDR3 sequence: CASSRTSANEQYF. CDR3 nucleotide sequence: TGTGCCAGCAGCCGGACTAGCGCTAACGAGCAGTACTTC.

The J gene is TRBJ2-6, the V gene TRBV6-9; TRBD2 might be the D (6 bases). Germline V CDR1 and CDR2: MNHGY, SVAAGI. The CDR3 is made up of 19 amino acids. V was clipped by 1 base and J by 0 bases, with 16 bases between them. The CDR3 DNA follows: TGTGCCAGCAGTTATTTGGGGCGGGGAAAGAGCTCTGGGGCCAACGTCCTGACTTTC. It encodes CASSYLGRGKSSGANVLTF.

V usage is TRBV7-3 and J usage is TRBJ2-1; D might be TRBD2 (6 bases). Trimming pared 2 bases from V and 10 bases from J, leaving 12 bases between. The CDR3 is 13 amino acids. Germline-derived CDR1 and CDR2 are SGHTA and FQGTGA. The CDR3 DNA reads TGTGCCAGCAGCTTACGGGGGACCAGCGAGCAGTTCTTC. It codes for CASSLRGTSEQFF.

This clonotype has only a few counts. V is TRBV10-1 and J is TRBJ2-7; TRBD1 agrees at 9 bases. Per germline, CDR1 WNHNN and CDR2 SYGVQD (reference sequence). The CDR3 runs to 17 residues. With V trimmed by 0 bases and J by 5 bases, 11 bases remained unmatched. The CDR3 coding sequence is TGCGCCAGCAGTGAGTCGATTGGGACAGGGAATAGACACGAGCAGTACTTC. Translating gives CASSESIGTGNRHEQYF.

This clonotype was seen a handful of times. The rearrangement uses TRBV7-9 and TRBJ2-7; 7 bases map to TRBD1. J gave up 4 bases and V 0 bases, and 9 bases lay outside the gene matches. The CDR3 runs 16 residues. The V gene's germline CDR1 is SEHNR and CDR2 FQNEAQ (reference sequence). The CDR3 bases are TGTGCCAGCAGCTTAGCAGAACTAACAGGGGTTTACGAGCAGTACTTC. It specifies CASSLAELTGVYEQYF. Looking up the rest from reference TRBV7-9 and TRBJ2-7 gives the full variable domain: DTGVSQNPRHKITKRGQNVTFRCDPISEHNRLYWYRQTLGQGPEFLTYFQNEAQLEKSRLLSDRFSAERPKGSFSTLEIQRTEQGDSAMYLCASSLAELTGVYEQYFGPGTRLTVT.

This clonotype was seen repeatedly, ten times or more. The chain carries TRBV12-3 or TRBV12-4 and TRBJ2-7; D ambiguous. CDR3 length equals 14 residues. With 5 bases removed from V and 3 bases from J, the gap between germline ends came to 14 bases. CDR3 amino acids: CASSPLGPNYEQYF. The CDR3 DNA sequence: TGTGCCAGCAGTCCTCTCGGTCCAAACTACGAGCAGTACTTC.

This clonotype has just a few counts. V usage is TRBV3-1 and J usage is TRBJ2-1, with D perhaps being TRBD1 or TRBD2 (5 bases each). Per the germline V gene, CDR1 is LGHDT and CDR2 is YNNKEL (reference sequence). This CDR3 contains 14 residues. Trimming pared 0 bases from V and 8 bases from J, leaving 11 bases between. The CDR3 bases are TGTGCCAGCAGCCAAGAAGTGGGGGTGGATGAGCAGTTCTTC. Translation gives CASSQEVGVDEQFF.

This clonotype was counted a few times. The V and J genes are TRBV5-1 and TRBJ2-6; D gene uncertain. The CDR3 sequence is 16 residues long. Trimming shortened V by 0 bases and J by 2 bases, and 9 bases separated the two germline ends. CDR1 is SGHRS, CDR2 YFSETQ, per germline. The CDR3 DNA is TGCGCCAGCAGCTTGGATAGGGTAGCTGGGGCCAACGTCCTGACTTTC. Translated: CASSLDRVAGANVLTF.

Here the CDR3 DNA reads TGTGCCAGCAGCTTGACAGGGGGTAACGGCTACACCTTC. Its translation is CASSLTGGNGYTF. The chain joins TRBV11-2 to TRBJ1-2; the match to TRBD1 covers 9 bases. V was clipped by 3 bases and J by 8 bases; unmatched bases: 4. CDR3 length equals 13 residues. The germline gives CDR1 SGHAT, CDR2 FQNNGV.

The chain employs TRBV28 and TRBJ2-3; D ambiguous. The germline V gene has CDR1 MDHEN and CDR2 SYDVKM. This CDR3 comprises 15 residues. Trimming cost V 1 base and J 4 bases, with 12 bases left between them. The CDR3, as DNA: TGTGCCAGCAGTTTATCCCCCCTTATGCCAGATACGCAGTATTTT. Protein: CASSLSPLMPDTQYF.

CDR3 amino acids: CASSEGQGGTEQFF. For the CDR3, the DNA is TGTGCCAGCAGTGAGGGACAGGGGGGTACTGAGCAGTTCTTC. The chain combines TRBV2 with TRBJ2-1; 11 nucleotides agree with TRBD1. J was trimmed by 9 bases and V by 3 bases; bases with no gene match: 4. The length of the CDR3 is 14 residues. Per germline, CDR1 SNHLY and CDR2 FYNNEI.